These T cell receptor beta chains were read from a single sample in a study of cytomegalovirus exposure and HLA in healthy donors. TCRdb's copy holds only in-frame clones and misses some; the assay was immunoSEQ multiplex PCR. The sample includes hundreds of thousands of clones, over 65% of them seen just once. Sequenced: PBMCs. These TCRs come from a man aged 18 to 30 in good health and CMV-seronegative. CDR3s include the opening cysteine and the closing phenylalanine or tryptophan. The D gene is left open where the match is weak. Clone size is stated in some rows and not others, as once, few, many or a class when expanded.

j_gene: TRBJ2-3; v_gene: TRBV5-1; d_gene: .; abundance: .; CDR3nt: TGCGCCAGCAGCTTGCCCCGAGCGAGTGAAGATACGCAGTATTTT; CDR3aa: CASSLPRASEDTQYF
j_gene: TRBJ2-3; v_gene: TRBV4-1; d_gene: TRBD2; abundance: .; CDR3nt: TGCGCCAGCAGCCAAGAAGGGGCCAGCGGGAGGCTCACAGATACGCAGTATTTT; CDR3aa: CASSQEGASGRLTDTQYF
j_gene: TRBJ1-2; v_gene: TRBV7-9; d_gene: .; abundance: .; CDR3nt: TGTGCCAGCAGCTTAAGTTGGGGGCGTTCTGTCTATGGCTACACCTTC; CDR3aa: CASSLSWGRSVYGYTF
j_gene: TRBJ2-1; v_gene: TRBV9; d_gene: .; abundance: .; CDR3nt: TGTGCCAGCAAGGAGGGAACGGGAGTCGGTTCCTACAATGAGCAGTTCTTC; CDR3aa: CASKEGTGVGSYNEQFF
j_gene: TRBJ2-3; v_gene: TRBV28; d_gene: .; abundance: .; CDR3nt: TGTGCCAGCAGCCCCGGGGGGCCAGATACGCAGTATTTT; CDR3aa: CASSPGGPDTQYF
j_gene: TRBJ2-5; v_gene: TRBV5-6; d_gene: TRBD2; abundance: .; CDR3nt: TGTGCCAGCAGCTTGGAGGACGCCACTAGCGGCCAAGAGACCCAGTACTTC; CDR3aa: CASSLEDATSGQETQYF
j_gene: TRBJ1-1; v_gene: TRBV29-1; d_gene: .; abundance: .; CDR3nt: TGCAGCGTGACGGCGGGGGGGGGAGCTTTCTTT; CDR3aa: CSVTAGGGAFF
j_gene: TRBJ2-7; v_gene: TRBV4-1; d_gene: .; abundance: few; CDR3nt: TGCGCCAGCAGCCAGCCGGGGATGTACGAGCAGTACTTC; CDR3aa: CASSQPGMYEQYF
j_gene: TRBJ1-5; v_gene: TRBV6-6; d_gene: .; abundance: once; CDR3nt: TGTGCCAGCAGTTCCCAGGTCCACCTTAGCAATCAGCCCCAGCATTTT; CDR3aa: CASSSQVHLSNQPQHF
j_gene: TRBJ2-7; v_gene: TRBV2; d_gene: TRBD1; abundance: .; CDR3nt: TGTGCCAGCAGTGGTACAGGGGTTTACGAGCAGTACTTC; CDR3aa: CASSGTGVYEQYF
j_gene: TRBJ1-2; v_gene: TRBV5-6; d_gene: TRBD1; abundance: .; CDR3nt: TGTGCCAGCAGCGGTGACAGGGGGCGCGGGCTTCTCTATGGCTACACCTTC; CDR3aa: CASSGDRGRGLLYGYTF
j_gene: TRBJ2-7; v_gene: TRBV19; d_gene: .; abundance: few; CDR3nt: TGTGCCAGTAGGGGGCAAACCAACTACGAGCAGTACTTC; CDR3aa: CASRGQTNYEQYF
j_gene: TRBJ2-7; v_gene: TRBV7-9; d_gene: .; abundance: .; CDR3nt: TGTGCCAGCAGCTTACAAGGCGGGCCCTACGAGCAGTACTTC; CDR3aa: CASSLQGGPYEQYF
j_gene: TRBJ2-3; v_gene: TRBV7-2; d_gene: .; abundance: .; CDR3nt: TGTGCCAGCAGCTCTTCAGATACGCAGTATTTT; CDR3aa: CASSSSDTQYF
j_gene: TRBJ2-7; v_gene: TRBV5-6; d_gene: TRBD2; abundance: .; CDR3nt: TGTGCCAGCAGCCCGGCTAGCGGGCAGACCTACGAGCAGTACTTC; CDR3aa: CASSPASGQTYEQYF
j_gene: TRBJ2-3; v_gene: TRBV7-9; d_gene: .; abundance: .; CDR3nt: TGTGCCAGCAGCTTAGCCCCGGGAACCGTGACAGATACGCAGTATTTT; CDR3aa: CASSLAPGTVTDTQYF
j_gene: TRBJ1-1; v_gene: TRBV9; d_gene: .; abundance: .; CDR3nt: TGTGCCAGCAGCGTAGAACCTCATTCTTACTCCGCGGCTTTCTTT; CDR3aa: CASSVEPHSYSAAFF
j_gene: TRBJ1-1; v_gene: TRBV6-1; d_gene: .; abundance: .; CDR3nt: TGTGCCAGCAGTCCCCAGGGCTTGAACACTGAAGCTTTCTTT; CDR3aa: CASSPQGLNTEAFF
j_gene: TRBJ2-2; v_gene: TRBV2; d_gene: TRBD1; abundance: .; CDR3nt: TGTGCCAGCAGGGGACAGGGGACAAACACCGGGGAGCTGTTTTTT; CDR3aa: CASRGQGTNTGELFF
j_gene: TRBJ1-5; v_gene: TRBV2; d_gene: .; abundance: few; CDR3nt: TGTGCCAGCAGTGAAGCTCTAGGGGCCCCACGCAATCAGCCCCAGCATTTT; CDR3aa: CASSEALGAPRNQPQHF